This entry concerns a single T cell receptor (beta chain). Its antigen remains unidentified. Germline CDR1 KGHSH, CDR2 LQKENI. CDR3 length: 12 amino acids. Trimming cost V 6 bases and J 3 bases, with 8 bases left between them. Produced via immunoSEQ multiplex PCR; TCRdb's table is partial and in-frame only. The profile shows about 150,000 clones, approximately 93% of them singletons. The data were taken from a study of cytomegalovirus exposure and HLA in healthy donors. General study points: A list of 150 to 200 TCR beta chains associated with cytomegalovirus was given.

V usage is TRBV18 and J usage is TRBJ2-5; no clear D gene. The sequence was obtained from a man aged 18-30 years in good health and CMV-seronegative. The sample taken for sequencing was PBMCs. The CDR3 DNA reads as TGTGCCAGCTCCGTCCGGGAAGAGACCCAGTACTTC. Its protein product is CASSVREETQYF. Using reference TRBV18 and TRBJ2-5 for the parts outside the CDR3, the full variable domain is NAGVMQNPRHLVRRRGQEARLRCSPMKGHSHVYWYRQLPEEGLKFMVYLQKENIIDESGMPKERFSAEFPKEGPSILRIQQVVRGDSAAYFCASSVREETQYFGPGTRLLVL.